This TCR beta chain was recovered during a study of cytomegalovirus exposure and HLA in healthy donors. General study points: Cytomegalovirus association was listed for around 170 TCR beta chains. Sequencing likely produced, as an artifact, a cluster of highly shared sequence variants.

With regard to this clone: Antigen unknown.

CDR1 MNHEY and CDR2 SVGAGI come from the germline V gene. The CDR3 spans 14 residues. Losses at the gene ends were 5 bases for V and 3 bases for J; bases not matched to a gene: 7. Amplification used 60 Vbeta primers and 13 Jbeta primers. Repertoires were generated with immunoSEQ multiplex PCR, while TCRdb's copy carries only in-frame clones and drops some. The profile shows under 200,000 clones, roughly 80% of them singletons. The sample comprised PBMCs. This receptor was identified in a man younger than 35 in good health and CMV-seropositive. The genes are TRBV6-5 and TRBJ2-7, with 7 bases that match TRBD2. CDR3 nucleotide sequence: TGTGCCAGCAGTCGGGGGGACGGCCGCTACGAGCAGTACTTC. Amino acid sequence: CASSRGDGRYEQYF.